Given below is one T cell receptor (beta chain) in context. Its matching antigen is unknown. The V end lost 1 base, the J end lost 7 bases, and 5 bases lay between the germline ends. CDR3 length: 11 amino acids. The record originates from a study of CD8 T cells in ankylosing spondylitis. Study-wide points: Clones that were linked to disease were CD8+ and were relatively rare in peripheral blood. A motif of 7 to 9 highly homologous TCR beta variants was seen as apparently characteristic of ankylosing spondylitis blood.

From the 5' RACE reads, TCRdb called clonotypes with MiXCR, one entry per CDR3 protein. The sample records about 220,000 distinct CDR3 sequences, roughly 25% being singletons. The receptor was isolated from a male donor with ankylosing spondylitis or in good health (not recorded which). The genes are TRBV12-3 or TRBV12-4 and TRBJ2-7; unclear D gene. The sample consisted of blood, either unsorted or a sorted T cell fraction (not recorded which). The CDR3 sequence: CASSLGQEQYF. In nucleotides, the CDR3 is TGTGCCAGCAGTTTAGGGCAAGAGCAGTACTTC.